This T cell receptor beta chain was identified in a study of cytomegalovirus exposure and HLA in healthy donors. Whole-study findings and limits: Analysis was carried out at a later point, and it linked a missense DCLRE1C variant to TCR beta V- and J-gene trimming.

Amplification used 60 Vbeta primers and 13 Jbeta primers. Generated by immunoSEQ multiplex PCR, the TCRdb table keeps only in-frame clones and is missing some. The table lists thousands of clones, roughly 51% of them singletons, with 5.5% to 7% in the top ten. CDR1 and CDR2 from the germline V gene are GTSNPN and SVGIG (reference sequence). V was clipped by 4 bases and J by 7 bases, with 13 bases between them. This CDR3 has 12 residues. Notes on this clone: The antigen remains undetermined.

The chain is built from TRBV30 and TRBJ1-1; TRBD1 might be the D (5 bases). Sequences were obtained from PBMCs. This sequence was found in a man in his thirties or forties in good health and CMV-seropositive. The CDR3 bases are TGTGCCTGGAAAACCACAGGCTTTGAAGCTTTCTTT. Its protein is CAWKTTGFEAFF.